These 3 T cell receptor beta chains originate from one sample sequenced in a study of shared clonotypes between healthy human individuals. The naive CD8 fraction comprised CD45RO-negative cells positively selected for CCR7 and excluded terminally differentiated effector memory CD45RA+ cells. This table comes from immunoSEQ multiplex PCR, and its TCRdb copy is limited to in-frame clones, with some not included. The table has 2 million to 2.5 million clones, 85% to 95% seen once; the top ten hold around 1.7%. What was sequenced was naive CD8+ T cells from PBMCs. The source is a man aged 18 to 30 in good health. Some clones in this sample may be carry-over from other donors' samples.

This chain joins TRBV5-5 and TRBJ1-1; 7 bases fit TRBD1. Germline loops: CDR1 SGHKS, CDR2 YYEKEE (reference sequence). The CDR3 consists of 15 residues. The V segment lost 0 bases and the J segment 0 bases; nucleotides outside the gene matches: 2. The CDR3 protein is CASSLEGAMNTEAFF. The CDR3 DNA reads as TGTGCCAGCAGCTTGGAGGGGGCAATGAACACTGAAGCTTTCTTT.

This sequence joins TRBV6-1 and TRBJ2-7; D unclear. Germline loops: CDR1 MNHNS, CDR2 SASEGT. This CDR3 contains 14 residues. V dropped 3 bases and J dropped 5 bases, with 14 bases sitting between them. For the CDR3, the DNA is TGTGCCAGCAGTGATCTGGCCCTCTTCGACGAGCAGTACTTC. Translating gives CASSDLALFDEQYF.

The chain is built from TRBV19 and TRBJ1-1; D gene ambiguous. Germline V CDR1 and CDR2: LNHDA, SQIVND (reference sequence). V was cut by 5 bases and J by 0 bases, with 10 bases left in between. CDR3 length equals 14 residues. CDR3 sequence reads: CASSPYQLNTEAFF. The CDR3 nucleotides are TGTGCCAGTAGTCCCTATCAATTGAACACTGAAGCTTTCTTT.